This T cell receptor (beta chain) was identified in a study of blood T cell repertoires in COVID-19. At the level of the study: Some COVID-19 samples were acute and others convalescent; all came from the United States, Italy and Spain. T cells, B-cell-depleted T cells, or PBMCs supplied cDNA or gDNA.

Trimming stripped 3 bases from V and 0 bases from J, with 7 bases between. The CDR3 loop spans 14 amino acids. The germline CDR1 and CDR2 sequences are KGHSH and LQKENI. As handled by the study authors: Researchers report that nucleated cell counts were estimated from reference gene primer amplification. TCRdb's table, derived via immunoSEQ multiplex PCR, lists solely in-frame clones and lacks some. That table gives V, J and clone size, and the DNA gave D and trimming. The sample consists of 130,000 or so clones, about 79% of them appearing once. Sequences were obtained from peripheral blood. The J gene is TRBJ2-3, the V gene TRBV18; the D gene is possibly TRBD1 (5 bases). The clonotype comes from an older woman with acute or convalescent COVID-19. DNA for the CDR3: TGTGCCAGCTCACCCGCAGGGAGCACAGATACGCAGTATTTT. It specifies CASSPAGSTDTQYF.